The sequence of this T cell receptor (beta chain) was determined in a study of CD8 T cells in ankylosing spondylitis. Points from the study as a whole: A motif of roughly 8 highly homologous TCR beta variants was seen as apparently characteristic of ankylosing spondylitis blood. CD8+ cells made up the disease-linked clones, which were relatively rare in peripheral blood. Clones linked to disease were reported to show significant enrichment in matched ankylosing spondylitis synovial fluid. Earlier studies detected some motif variants in reactive arthritis synovial fluid and blood.

Details on this clonotype: Its antigen is not identified.

Preparation of TCR beta libraries was done by quantitative 5'-RACE with molecular barcodes. From the 5' RACE reads, TCRdb called clonotypes with MiXCR, one entry per CDR3 protein. The sample has 350,000 to 550,000 distinct CDR3 sequences; 25% to 30% are singletons. V trimming: 5 bases; J trimming: 4 bases; junction bases outside the gene matches: 7. CDR3 length equals 15 residues. Germline V gives CDR1 SGHVS, CDR2 FQNEAQ. The sequenced material came from blood, either unsorted or a sorted T cell fraction (not recorded which). This receptor was taken from a male donor with ankylosing spondylitis. The chain links TRBV7-8 to TRBJ2-1, with 8 bases aligning to TRBD1. CDR3 DNA: TGTGCCAGCAGCCCGATCGACAGGGGTTACAATGAGCAGTTCTTC. This encodes CASSPIDRGYNEQFF.